This T cell receptor beta chain was obtained from a study of blood T cells in healthy people across ages. Overall study findings and caveats: Significant beta diversity loss was already apparent by age approximately 38, declining roughly linearly.

Collection of 9.5 to 10 milliliters of peripheral blood was performed for each donor. PBMCs numbering at least 6 million were isolated per sample. Per sample, at least 5 micrograms of total RNA were extracted. The CDR3 sequence is 10 residues long. V was clipped by 6 bases and J by 9 bases, with 11 bases between them. Per the germline V gene, CDR1 is SQVTM and CDR2 is ANQGSEA. Concerning this clonotype: The antigen is unknown.

Together with a sample-barcoded 5' primer, a J-beta primer mix was included in a second PCR lasting 7 to 11 cycles. TCRdb reanalysed the 5' RACE reads using MiXCR and keeps one entry per CDR3 protein. Of 1.8 million or so distinct CDR3 sequences listed, approximately 40% were seen once; the top ten hold 23%. The receptor's source is a human donor in good health. The sample comprised blood. The chain combines TRBV29-1 with TRBJ1-1, with a tentative D call TRBD1 (6 bases). The CDR3, as DNA: TGCAGCGTAGCCACAGGGCAAGCTTTCTTT. This translates into CSVATGQAFF.